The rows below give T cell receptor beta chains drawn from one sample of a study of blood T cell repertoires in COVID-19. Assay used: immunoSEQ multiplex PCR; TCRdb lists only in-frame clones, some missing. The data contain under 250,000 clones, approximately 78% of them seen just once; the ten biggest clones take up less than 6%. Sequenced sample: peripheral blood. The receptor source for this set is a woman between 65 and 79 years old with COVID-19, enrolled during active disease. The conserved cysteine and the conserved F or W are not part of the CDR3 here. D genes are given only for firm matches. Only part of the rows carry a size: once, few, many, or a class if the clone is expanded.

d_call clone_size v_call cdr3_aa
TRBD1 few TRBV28 ASKGQGKSGYT
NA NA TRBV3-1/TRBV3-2 ASSHPNTEAF
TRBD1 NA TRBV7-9 ASSKGQGESEAF
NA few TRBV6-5 ASSYTTGPQETQY
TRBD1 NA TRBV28 ASSSTGDVYGYT
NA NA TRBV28 ASSLGGRDEQF
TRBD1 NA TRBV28 ASSFPGGGNTEAF
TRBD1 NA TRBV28 ASSSPGTGSYEQY
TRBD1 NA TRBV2 ASRLDRFTEAF
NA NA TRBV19 ASSMEGYSNQPQH
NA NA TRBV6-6 ATSRAYEQY
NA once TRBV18 ASSPPSHRESGYT
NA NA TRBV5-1 ASTSGLSLNEQF
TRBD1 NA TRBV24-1 ATSELGQSPNTGELF
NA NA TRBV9 ASSASSQGDTQY
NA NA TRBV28 ASSPTSKSYEQY
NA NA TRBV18 ASYGQQNTEAF
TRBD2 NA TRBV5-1 ASSTRLAGGFDEQF
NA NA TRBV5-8 ASDSRSGPTDTQY
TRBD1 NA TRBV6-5 ASSRGSSGNTIY
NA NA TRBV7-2 ASSDPGTHNEQF
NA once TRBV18 ASSPLGREDYEQY
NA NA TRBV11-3 ASSLESGTDTQY
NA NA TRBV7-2 ASTPRLSQGGTEAF
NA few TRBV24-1 ATSDYRATNTGELF
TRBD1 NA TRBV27 ASSLLTGVGDSPLH
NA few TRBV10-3 AISDSLDYGYT